These T cell receptor beta chains were read from a single sample in a study of cytomegalovirus exposure and HLA in healthy donors. Using immunoSEQ multiplex PCR, the repertoire was profiled, and TCRdb retains in-frame clones only, with some absent. The repertoire holds roughly 95,000 clones, with 85% as singletons. Source material: PBMCs. These receptors were collected from a man between 18 and 29 years old in good health and CMV-seropositive. Each CDR3 is given with its conserved first and last residue.

>TRBJ2-1|TRBV10-3|14
CAIRITSGNNEQFF
>TRBJ1-2|TRBV9|14
CASRGEAGRYGYTF
>TRBJ1-3|TRBV28|20
CASSLEPLRDSLFGRNTIYF
>TRBJ1-4|TRBV11-2|14
CASSPVRVGEKLFF
>TRBJ2-5|TRBV7-2|15
CASSLVAGMGETQYF
>TRBJ2-7|TRBV7-8|13
CASSVTPGVEQYF
>TRBJ2-1|TRBV7-9|14
CASSKRTSIVEQFF
>TRBJ2-7|TRBV30|12
CAWSVSGYEQYF
>TRBJ2-1|TRBV7-6|15
CASSSLAGGYNEQFF
>TRBJ1-1|TRBV4-2|12
CASSQTGLEAFF
>TRBJ1-4|TRBV6-1|15
CASSGPGGANEKLFF
>TRBJ1-4|TRBV28|15
CASSPRDAVGEKLFF
>TRBJ2-2|TRBV7-9|15
CASSLRSANTGELFF
>TRBJ1-1|TRBV10-3|13
CASKTGGDTEAFF
>TRBJ1-2|TRBV9|14
CASTPPAGNYGYTF
>TRBJ2-4|TRBV7-9|17
CASSLWGDRLAKNIQYF
>TRBJ2-6|TRBV2|15
CASRKRSSGANVLTF